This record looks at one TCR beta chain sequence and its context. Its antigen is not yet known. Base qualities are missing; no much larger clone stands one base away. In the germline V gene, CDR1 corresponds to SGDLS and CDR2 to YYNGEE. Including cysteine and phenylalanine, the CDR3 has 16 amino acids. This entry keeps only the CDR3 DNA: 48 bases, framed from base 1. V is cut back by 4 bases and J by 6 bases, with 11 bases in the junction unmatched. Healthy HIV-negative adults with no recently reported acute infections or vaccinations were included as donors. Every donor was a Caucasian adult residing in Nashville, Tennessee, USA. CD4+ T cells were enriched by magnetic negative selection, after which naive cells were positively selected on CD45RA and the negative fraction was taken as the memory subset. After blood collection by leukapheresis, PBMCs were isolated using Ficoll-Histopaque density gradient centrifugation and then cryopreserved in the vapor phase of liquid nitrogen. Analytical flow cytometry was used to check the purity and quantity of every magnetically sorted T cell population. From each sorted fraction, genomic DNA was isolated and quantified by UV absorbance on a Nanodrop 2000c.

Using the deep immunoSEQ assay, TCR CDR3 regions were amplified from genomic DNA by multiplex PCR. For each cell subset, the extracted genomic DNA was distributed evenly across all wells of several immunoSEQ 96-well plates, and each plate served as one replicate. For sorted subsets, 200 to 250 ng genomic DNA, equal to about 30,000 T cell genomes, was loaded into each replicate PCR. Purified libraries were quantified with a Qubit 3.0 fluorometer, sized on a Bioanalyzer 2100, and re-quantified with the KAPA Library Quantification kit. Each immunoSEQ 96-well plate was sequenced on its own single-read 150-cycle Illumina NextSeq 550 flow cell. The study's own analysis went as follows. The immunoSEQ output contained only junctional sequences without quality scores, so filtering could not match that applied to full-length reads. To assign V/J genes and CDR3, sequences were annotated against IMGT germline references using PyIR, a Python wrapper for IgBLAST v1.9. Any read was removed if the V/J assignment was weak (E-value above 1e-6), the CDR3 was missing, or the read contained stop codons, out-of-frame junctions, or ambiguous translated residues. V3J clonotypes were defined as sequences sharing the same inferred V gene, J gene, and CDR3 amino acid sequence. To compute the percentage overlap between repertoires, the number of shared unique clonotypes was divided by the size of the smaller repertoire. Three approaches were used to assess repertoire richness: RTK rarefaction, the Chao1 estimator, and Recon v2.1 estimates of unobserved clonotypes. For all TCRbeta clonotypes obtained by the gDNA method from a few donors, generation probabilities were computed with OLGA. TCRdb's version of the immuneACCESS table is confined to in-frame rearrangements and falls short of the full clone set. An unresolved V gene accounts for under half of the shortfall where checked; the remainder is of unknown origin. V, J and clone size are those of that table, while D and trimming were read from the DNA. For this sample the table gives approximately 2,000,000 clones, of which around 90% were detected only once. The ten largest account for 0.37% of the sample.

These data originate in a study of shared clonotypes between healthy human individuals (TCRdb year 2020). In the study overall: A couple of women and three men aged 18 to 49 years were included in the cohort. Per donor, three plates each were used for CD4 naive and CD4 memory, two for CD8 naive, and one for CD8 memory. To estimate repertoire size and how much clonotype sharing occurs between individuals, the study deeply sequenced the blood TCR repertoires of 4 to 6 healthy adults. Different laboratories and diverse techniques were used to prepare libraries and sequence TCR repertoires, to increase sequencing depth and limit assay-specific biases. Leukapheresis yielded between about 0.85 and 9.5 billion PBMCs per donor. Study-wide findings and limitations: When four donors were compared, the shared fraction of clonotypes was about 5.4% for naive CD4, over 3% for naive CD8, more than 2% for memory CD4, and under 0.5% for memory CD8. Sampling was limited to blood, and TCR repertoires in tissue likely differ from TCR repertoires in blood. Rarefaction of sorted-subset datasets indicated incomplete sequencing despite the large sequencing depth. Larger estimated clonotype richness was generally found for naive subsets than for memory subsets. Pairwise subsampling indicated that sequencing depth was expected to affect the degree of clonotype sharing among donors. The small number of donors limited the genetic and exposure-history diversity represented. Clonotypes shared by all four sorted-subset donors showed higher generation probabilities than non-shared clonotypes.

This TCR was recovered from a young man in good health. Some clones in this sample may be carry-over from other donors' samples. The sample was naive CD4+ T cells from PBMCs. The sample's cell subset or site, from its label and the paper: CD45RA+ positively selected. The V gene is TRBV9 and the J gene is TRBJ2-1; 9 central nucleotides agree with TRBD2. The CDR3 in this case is CASSSLAGPFSNEQFF. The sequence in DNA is TGTGCCAGCAGCTCCCTAGCGGGGCCTTTCTCCAATGAGCAGTTCTTC.